This TCR beta chain was identified in a study of shared clonotypes between healthy human individuals (dated by TCRdb to the early 2020s). About the investigation overall: A few men and a couple of women, aged 18 to 49 years, made up the cohort. To increase sequencing depth and limit assay-specific biases, TCR repertoire library preparation and sequencing were carried out by different laboratories using diverse techniques. For each donor, three plates each were used for CD4 naive and CD4 memory, two plates were used for CD8 naive, and one plate was used for CD8 memory. The study deeply sequenced blood TCR repertoires of five healthy adults to estimate repertoire size and the extent of clonotype sharing between individuals. Between about 0.8 and 8.9 billion PBMCs per donor were obtained by leukapheresis.

CDR1 and CDR2, per the germline V gene (reference sequence), are LNHDA and SQIVND. The cysteine opens and the phenylalanine closes a CDR3 of 17 amino acids. Kept here is only the CDR3 DNA, which spans 51 bases and is read in frame from base 1. The trim is 2 bases for V and 5 bases for J, with a gap of 18 bases between the germline ends. For the CD8 naive samples, CD45RO-negative cells were positively selected for CCR7, yielding a CD45RA+CCR7+ population from which TemRA cells were excluded. The donors were healthy, HIV-negative adults with no recently reported acute infections or vaccinations. All donors were Caucasian adults living in Nashville, Tennessee, USA. After blood collection by leukapheresis, PBMCs were isolated using Ficoll-Histopaque density gradient centrifugation and then cryopreserved in the vapor phase of liquid nitrogen. Analytical flow cytometry was used to check the purity and quantity of every magnetically sorted T cell population. From each sorted fraction, genomic DNA was isolated and quantified by UV absorbance on a Nanodrop 2000c.

The paper as a whole reports these results and caveats: Because the study included only a small number of donors, the genetic and exposure-history diversity represented was limited. Pairwise subsampling led to the expectation that sequencing depth would affect the degree of clonotype sharing among donors. Naive subsets generally had larger estimated clonotype richness than memory subsets did. Rarefaction of sorted-subset datasets indicated incomplete sequencing despite the large sequencing depth. Compared with non-shared clonotypes, the clonotypes found in all four sorted-subset donors had higher generation probabilities. When four donors were compared, the shared fraction of clonotypes was about 5% for naive CD4, around 4% for naive CD8, 2.3% for memory CD4, and 0.35% to 0.4% for memory CD8. Only blood was sampled, and tissue TCR repertoires likely differ from those in blood.

Using the deep immunoSEQ assay, TCR CDR3 regions were amplified from genomic DNA by multiplex PCR. Genomic DNA extracted from each cell subset was distributed evenly over all wells of several immunoSEQ 96-well plates, and each plate served as one replicate. For sorted subsets, roughly 190 ng of genomic DNA, equivalent to around 30,000 T cell genomes, went into each replicate PCR. Purified libraries were quantified with a Qubit 3.0 fluorometer, sized on a Bioanalyzer 2100, and re-quantified with the KAPA Library Quantification kit. Each immunoSEQ 96-well plate was sequenced on its own single-read 150-cycle Illumina NextSeq 550 flow cell. In the paper's pipeline: Because the immunoSEQ output included only junctional sequences and no quality scores, the filtering could not be the same as the filtering used for full-length reads. To assign V/J genes and CDR3, sequences were annotated against IMGT germline references using PyIR, a Python wrapper for IgBLAST v1.9. Reads were removed for weak V/J assignments (E-value above 1e-6), missing CDR3, stop codons, out-of-frame junctions, or ambiguous translated residues. V3J clonotypes were defined as sequences sharing an identical inferred V gene, J gene, and CDR3 amino acid sequence. Percentage overlap between repertoires was computed as shared unique clonotypes divided by the size of the smaller repertoire. RTK rarefaction, the Chao1 estimator, and Recon v2.1 estimates of unobserved clonotypes were used to assess repertoire richness. OLGA was used to compute generation probabilities for all TCRbeta clonotypes that the gDNA method yielded from a handful of donors. Drawn from immuneACCESS, this table holds only the in-frame rearrangements with V and J called that TCRdb kept. Clones are partly lost; checked studies trace under half to an unresolved V gene and leave the rest unexplained. The V and J calls and clone size come from that table; D and trimming were worked out from the DNA. The sample data list under 700,000 clones, and roughly 96% of these were observed just once. The top ten clonotypes cover 0.11% of the sample.

Remarks on this clone: Its antigen is currently not known. No much larger clonotype is one base removed from it; base qualities were not supplied.

The sequencing input was naive CD8+ T cells sorted from blood. In the paper's terms, the cell subset or site label means: CD45RA+CCR7+. This TCR derives from a woman aged 25-40 years in good health. This sequence uses TRBV19 and TRBJ2-2, and TRBD2 may be the D gene, going by 7 matching bases. The CDR3 region has the sequence CASSIFWSRGGTGELFF. At the DNA level, the sequence is TGTGCCAGTAGTATATTCTGGTCTAGGGGGGGTACCGGGGAGCTGTTTTTT.